The clone carrying this T cell receptor (beta chain) has only one observation. Described time point: recipient sample about 28 days before transplant, after cytoreduction. Blood collection times were about day -28 and days 30, 100, 180 posttransplant. The data were taken from a study of T cell clonotyping in hematopoietic cell transplantation. Using immunoSEQ multiplex PCR, the repertoire was profiled, and TCRdb retains in-frame clones only, with some absent. The sample lists 5,000 to 7,000 clones; about 88% were seen once. The germline V gene encodes CDR1 SGHDT and CDR2 YYEEEE. The CDR3 is 14 amino acids. Trimming removed 0 bases from V and 10 bases from J; junction bases left unmatched: 6.

V is TRBV5-6 and J is TRBJ2-5, with 10 bases identical to TRBD1. The sequences come from peripheral blood mononuclear cells, collected before stem cell transplant. This sequence originates from a man in his sixties with acute myeloid leukemia. Some clones in this sample may be carry-over from other donors' samples. The CDR3 region has the DNA TGTGCCAGCAGCTTGGACGGGACAGGGGAGTTCCAGTACTTC. Residues: CASSLDGTGEFQYF.